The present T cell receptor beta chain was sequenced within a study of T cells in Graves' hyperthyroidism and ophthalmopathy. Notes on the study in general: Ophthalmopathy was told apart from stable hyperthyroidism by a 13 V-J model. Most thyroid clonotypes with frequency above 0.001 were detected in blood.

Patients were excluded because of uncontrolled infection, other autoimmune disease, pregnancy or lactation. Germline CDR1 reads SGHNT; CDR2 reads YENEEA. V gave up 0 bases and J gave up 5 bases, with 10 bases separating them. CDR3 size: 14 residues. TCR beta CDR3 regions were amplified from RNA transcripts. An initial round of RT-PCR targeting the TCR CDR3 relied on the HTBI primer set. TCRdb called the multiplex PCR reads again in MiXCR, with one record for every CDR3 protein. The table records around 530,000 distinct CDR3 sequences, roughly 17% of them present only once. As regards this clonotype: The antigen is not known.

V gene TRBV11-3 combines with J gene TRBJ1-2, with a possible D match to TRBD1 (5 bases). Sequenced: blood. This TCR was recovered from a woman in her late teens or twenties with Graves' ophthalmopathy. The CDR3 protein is CASSLDFRGYGYTF. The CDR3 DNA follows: TGTGCCAGCAGCTTAGATTTCCGGGGGTATGGCTACACCTTC. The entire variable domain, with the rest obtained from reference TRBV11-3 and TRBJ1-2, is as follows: EAGVVQSPRYKIIEKKQPVAFWCNPISGHNTLYWYLQNLGQGPELLIRYENEEAVDDSQLPKDRFSAERLKGVDSTLKIQPAELGDSAVYLCASSLDFRGYGYTFGSGTRLTVV.